This T cell receptor beta chain was recovered during a study of tumor T cells in aggressive B-cell lymphoma. Sequencing used immunoSEQ multiplex PCR; TCRdb keeps in-frame clones, though not all of them. The sample records about 5,600 clones, over 70% being singletons. Sequencing was done on a sample of tumor tissue. The receptor's source is an adult with diffuse large B cell lymphoma.

The CDR3 is CASSPDLQGPRYGYTF. DNA of the CDR3: TGCGCCAGCAGCCCCGACCTGCAGGGTCCAAGATATGGCTACACCTTC. The chain carries TRBV4-1 and TRBJ1-2; possible D gene TRBD1, 5 bases. Germline lookup yields CDR1 MGHRA and CDR2 YSYEKL. This CDR3 is built from 16 residues. Trimming took 4 bases from V and 5 from J, leaving 20 bases between them.